The clone carrying this T cell receptor beta chain was seen only once. The data are from a study of T cells in narcolepsy. Profiling relied on immunoSEQ multiplex PCR, and the TCRdb table lists in-frame clones only, not all of them. The sample shows tens of thousands of clones, around four fifths of them seen only once. The sequence derives from a human donor with narcolepsy. The sequenced sample consisted of CD45RA- memory CD4+ T cells from PBMCs.

The CDR3 sequence is CASSLVGTSGGVKQYF. The CDR3 nucleotides read TGTGCCAGCAGCTTAGTTGGGACTAGCGGGGGAGTCAAGCAGTATTTT. The rearrangement links TRBV7-2 to TRBJ2-3; TRBD2 agrees at 14 bases. The CDR3 is 16 amino acids. Germline CDR1 SGHTA, CDR2 FQGNSA. The trim removed 1 base at V and 11 bases at J, leaving 8 bases unmatched.